This TCR beta chain is from a study of cytomegalovirus exposure and HLA in healthy donors. Study information: Early release data held 85 million to 95 million unique TCRs from HLA-typed donors.

Primers included in the PCR were 60 Vbeta and 13 Jbeta primers. Sequenced by immunoSEQ multiplex PCR; TCRdb stores in-frame clones only, minus some. The table records some 130,000 clones, approximately 60% of them present only once. Germline loops: CDR1 MGHDK, CDR2 SYGVNS. Unmatched junction bases numbered 6, after V lost 5 bases and J lost 4 bases. The CDR3 is made up of 14 amino acids. This clone was recorded a few times. Its antigen remains unknown. Study-level points and caveats: Most of the TCR beta V segments (in an earlier analysis) were productive either about 90% or about 30% of the time.

The material sequenced was PBMCs. V usage is TRBV25-1 and J usage is TRBJ2-5; 8 nucleotides match TRBD1. The clonotype originates from a human donor in good health. The CDR3 protein is CASSKGQGGETQYF. CDR3 DNA: TGTGCCAGCAGTAAAGGACAGGGCGGAGAGACCCAGTACTTC.